The sample holds a few counts of the clone carrying this T cell receptor (beta chain). The antigen is undetermined. TCRdb re-called the reads through MiXCR, storing one row per CDR3 protein. Of some 680,000 distinct CDR3 sequences listed, approximately 40% are singletons. The data are from a study of T cell repertoires in cytomegalovirus infection. At the level of the study: Matching HLA type, along with CMV infection, was indicated by public TCR beta signatures.

CDR3 length equals 15 residues. Trimming cost V 7 bases and J 7 bases; bases outside gene matches: 10. Germline CDR1 is SGHTA and CDR2 is FQGNSA. Findings and limits, study-wide: CMV carriers having the relevant HLA were flagged by cumulative public TCR beta family frequency. HLA-C-restricted CMV-specific TCR beta clonotypes were dominant in the ex vivo response.

Sequencing used PBMCs. The V and J genes are TRBV7-2 and TRBJ2-1, with 10 bases lining up with TRBD2. This TCR was recovered from a human donor in good health (CMV status not recorded). Some clones in this sample may be carry-over from other donors' samples. CDR3 DNA: TGTGCCAGCACCGACCCAGCGGGGGGGCTAAATGAGCAGTTCTTC. Its translation is CASTDPAGGLNEQFF.